The clone carrying this T cell receptor (beta chain) was counted ten times or more. Its target is unknown. The data originate from a study of T-cell reconstitution after alpha-beta-depleted transplantation in children. The CDR3 is 15 residues long. Per the germline V gene, CDR1 is SGHRS and CDR2 is YFSETQ. V lost 2 bases, J lost 5 bases, and 13 bases lay in between. Whole-study findings and limits: At day 60, the high TCRbeta diversity found in some patients originated from recipient T cells and thymic progenitors that had survived. When one year had passed after transplant, most T-cell counts and diversity came from newly produced T cells.

TCRbeta library preparation incorporated unique molecular identifiers. Using its own MiXCR run on the PCR reads, TCRdb lists one record per CDR3 protein. Of 140,000 or so distinct CDR3 sequences in the sample, around 8.8% were seen once. The sequence derives from a female patient under 10 years old who had a stem cell transplant for congenital amegakaryocytic thrombocytopenia, so the T cells may come from the graft donor. J is TRBJ2-2 and V is TRBV5-1, with D uncertain. The sample in question was PBMCs, mostly from graft donor cells, obtained 180 days after TCRalphabeta/CD19-depleted stem cell transplant. The CDR3, as DNA: TGCGCCAGCAGCTTCGACTCCCTTGTTACCGGGGAGCTGTTTTTT. This codes for CASSFDSLVTGELFF.